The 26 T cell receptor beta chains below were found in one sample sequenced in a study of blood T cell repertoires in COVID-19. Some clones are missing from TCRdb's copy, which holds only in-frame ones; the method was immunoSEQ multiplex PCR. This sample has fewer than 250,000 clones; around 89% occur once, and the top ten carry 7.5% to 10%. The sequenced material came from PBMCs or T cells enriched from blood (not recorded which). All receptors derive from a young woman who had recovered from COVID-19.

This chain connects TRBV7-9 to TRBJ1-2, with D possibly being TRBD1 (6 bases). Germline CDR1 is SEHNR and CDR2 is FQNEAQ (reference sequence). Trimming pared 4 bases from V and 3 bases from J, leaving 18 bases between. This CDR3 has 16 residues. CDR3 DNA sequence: TGTGCCAGCAGCTCCTCCAAGGACAGCAAAGACTATGGCTACACCTTC. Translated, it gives CASSSSKDSKDYGYTF.

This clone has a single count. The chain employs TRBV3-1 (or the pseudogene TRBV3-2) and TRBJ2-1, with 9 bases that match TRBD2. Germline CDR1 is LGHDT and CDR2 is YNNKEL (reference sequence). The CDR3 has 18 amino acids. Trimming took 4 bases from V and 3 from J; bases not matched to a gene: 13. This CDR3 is CASSRKFPSSGDYNEQFF. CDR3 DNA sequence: TGTGCCAGCAGCCGAAAATTCCCCTCTAGCGGGGACTACAATGAGCAGTTCTTC.

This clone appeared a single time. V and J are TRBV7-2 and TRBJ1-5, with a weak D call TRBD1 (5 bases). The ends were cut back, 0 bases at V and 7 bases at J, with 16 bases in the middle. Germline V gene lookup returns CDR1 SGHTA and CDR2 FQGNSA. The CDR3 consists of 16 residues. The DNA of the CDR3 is TGTGCCAGCAGCTTAGCGCTCCGGGGGTTCGGACAGCCCCAGCATTTT. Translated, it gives CASSLALRGFGQPQHF.

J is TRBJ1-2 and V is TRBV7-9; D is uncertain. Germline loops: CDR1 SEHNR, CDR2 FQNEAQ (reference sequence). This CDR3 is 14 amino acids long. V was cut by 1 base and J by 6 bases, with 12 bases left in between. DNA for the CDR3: TGTGCCAGCAGCTTAGGGTTTACGGGGAATGGCTACACCTTC. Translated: CASSLGFTGNGYTF.

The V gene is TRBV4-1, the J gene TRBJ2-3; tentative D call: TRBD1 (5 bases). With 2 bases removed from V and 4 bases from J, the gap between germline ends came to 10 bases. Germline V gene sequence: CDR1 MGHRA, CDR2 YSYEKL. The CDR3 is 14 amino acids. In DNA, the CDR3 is TGCGCCAGCAGCCAACAGGCAGGGCCAGATACGCAGTATTTT. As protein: CASSQQAGPDTQYF.

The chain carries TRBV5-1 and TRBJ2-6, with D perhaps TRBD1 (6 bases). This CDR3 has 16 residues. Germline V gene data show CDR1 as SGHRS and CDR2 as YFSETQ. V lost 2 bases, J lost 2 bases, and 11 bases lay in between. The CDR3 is CASSLTGSAGANVLTF. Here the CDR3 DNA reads TGCGCCAGCAGCTTAACAGGGTCGGCTGGGGCCAACGTCCTGACTTTC.

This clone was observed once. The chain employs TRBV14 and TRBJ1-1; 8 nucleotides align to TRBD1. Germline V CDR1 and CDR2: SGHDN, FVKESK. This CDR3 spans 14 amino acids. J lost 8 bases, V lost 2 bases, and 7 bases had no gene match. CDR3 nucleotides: TGTGCCAGCAGCCAACTCCGGACAGGGATGGAAGCTTTCTTT. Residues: CASSQLRTGMEAFF.

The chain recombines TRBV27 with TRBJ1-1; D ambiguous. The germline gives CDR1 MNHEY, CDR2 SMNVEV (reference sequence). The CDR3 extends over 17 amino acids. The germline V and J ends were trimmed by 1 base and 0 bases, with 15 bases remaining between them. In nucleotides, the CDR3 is TGTGCCAGCAGTTTATTCGGGGATCCGGCAATGAACACTGAAGCTTTCTTT. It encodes CASSLFGDPAMNTEAFF.

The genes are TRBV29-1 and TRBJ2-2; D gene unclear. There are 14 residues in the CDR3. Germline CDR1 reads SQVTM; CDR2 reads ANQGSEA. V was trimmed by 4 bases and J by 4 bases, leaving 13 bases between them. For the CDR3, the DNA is TGCAGCGTTGGGCCAGAGCGAAGCACCGGGGAGCTGTTTTTT. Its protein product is CSVGPERSTGELFF.

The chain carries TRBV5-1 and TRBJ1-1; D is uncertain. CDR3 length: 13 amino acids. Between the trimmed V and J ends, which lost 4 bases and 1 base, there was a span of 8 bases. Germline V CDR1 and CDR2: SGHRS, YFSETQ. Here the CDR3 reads CASSLRENTEAFF. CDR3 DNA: TGCGCCAGCAGCCTGAGGGAGAACACTGAAGCTTTCTTT.

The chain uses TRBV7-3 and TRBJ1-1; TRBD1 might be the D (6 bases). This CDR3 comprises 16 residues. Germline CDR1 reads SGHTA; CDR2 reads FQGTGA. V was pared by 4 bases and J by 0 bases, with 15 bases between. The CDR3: CASSSNRRGLNTEAFF. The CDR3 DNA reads TGTGCCAGCAGCTCAAATCGCAGGGGATTGAACACTGAAGCTTTCTTT.

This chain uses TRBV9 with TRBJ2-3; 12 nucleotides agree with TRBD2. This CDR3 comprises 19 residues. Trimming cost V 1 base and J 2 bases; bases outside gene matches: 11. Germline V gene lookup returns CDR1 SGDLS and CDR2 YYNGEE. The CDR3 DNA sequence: TGTGCCAGCAGCGTAACGCCGAAGACTAGCGGGGGTAACACAGATACGCAGTATTTT. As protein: CASSVTPKTSGGNTDTQYF.

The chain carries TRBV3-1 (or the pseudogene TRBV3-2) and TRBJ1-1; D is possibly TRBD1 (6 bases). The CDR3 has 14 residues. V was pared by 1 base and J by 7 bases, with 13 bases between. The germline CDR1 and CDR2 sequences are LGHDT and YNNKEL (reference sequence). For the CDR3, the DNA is TGTGCCAGCAGCCAAGGGGGACGGGACATTGAAGCTTTCTTT. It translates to CASSQGGRDIEAFF.

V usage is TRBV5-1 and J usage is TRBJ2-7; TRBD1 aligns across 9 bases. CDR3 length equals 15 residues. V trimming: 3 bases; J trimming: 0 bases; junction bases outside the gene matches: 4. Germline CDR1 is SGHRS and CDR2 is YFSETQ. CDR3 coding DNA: TGCGCCAGCAGCTACGAGGACAGGGGCTCCTACGAGCAGTACTTC. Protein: CASSYEDRGSYEQYF. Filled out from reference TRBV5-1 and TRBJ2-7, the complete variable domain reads KAGVTQTPRYLIKTRGQQVTLSCSPISGHRSVSWYQQTPGQGLQFLFEYFSETQRNKGNFPGRFSGRQFSNSRSEMNVSTLELGDSALYLCASSYEDRGSYEQYFGPGTRLTVT.

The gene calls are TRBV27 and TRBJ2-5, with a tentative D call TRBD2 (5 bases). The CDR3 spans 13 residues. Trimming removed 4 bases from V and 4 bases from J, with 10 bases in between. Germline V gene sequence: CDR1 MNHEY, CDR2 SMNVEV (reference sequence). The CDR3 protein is CASSYGNAETQYF. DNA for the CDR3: TGTGCCAGCAGTTACGGGAATGCAGAGACCCAGTACTTC.

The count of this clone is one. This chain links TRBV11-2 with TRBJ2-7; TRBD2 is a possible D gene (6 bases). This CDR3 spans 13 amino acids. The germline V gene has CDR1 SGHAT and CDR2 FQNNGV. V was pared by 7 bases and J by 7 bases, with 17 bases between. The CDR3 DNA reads TGTGCCAGCACCGGAGGGCTCGGGGGAGAGCAGTACTTC. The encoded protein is CASTGGLGGEQYF.

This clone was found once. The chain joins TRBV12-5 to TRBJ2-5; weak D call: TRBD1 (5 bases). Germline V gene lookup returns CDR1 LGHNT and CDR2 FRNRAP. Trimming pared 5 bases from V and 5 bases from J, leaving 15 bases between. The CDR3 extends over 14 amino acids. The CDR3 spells CASGPQGVGETQYF. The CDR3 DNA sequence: TGTGCTAGTGGTCCCCAGGGTGTTGGGGAGACCCAGTACTTC.

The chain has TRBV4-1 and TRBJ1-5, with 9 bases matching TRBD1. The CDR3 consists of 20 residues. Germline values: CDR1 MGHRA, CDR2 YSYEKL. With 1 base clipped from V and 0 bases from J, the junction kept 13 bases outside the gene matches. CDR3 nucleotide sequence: TGCGCCAGCAGCCAAGTCGCCGGGACAGGGACTGGGTATAGCAATCAGCCCCAGCATTTT. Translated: CASSQVAGTGTGYSNQPQHF.

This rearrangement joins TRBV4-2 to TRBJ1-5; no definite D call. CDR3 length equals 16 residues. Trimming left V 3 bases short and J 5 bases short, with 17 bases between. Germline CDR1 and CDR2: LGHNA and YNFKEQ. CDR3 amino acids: CASSQPPGVSDQPQHF. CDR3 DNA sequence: TGTGCCAGCAGCCAGCCACCCGGGGTCTCTGATCAGCCCCAGCATTTT.

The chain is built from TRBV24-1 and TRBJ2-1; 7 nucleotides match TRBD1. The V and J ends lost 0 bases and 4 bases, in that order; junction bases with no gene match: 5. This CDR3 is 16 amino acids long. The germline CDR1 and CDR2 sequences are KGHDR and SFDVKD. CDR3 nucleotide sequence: TGTGCCACCAGTGATTTGAAGGGGGCAAGGTACAATGAGCAGTTCTTC. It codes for CATSDLKGARYNEQFF.

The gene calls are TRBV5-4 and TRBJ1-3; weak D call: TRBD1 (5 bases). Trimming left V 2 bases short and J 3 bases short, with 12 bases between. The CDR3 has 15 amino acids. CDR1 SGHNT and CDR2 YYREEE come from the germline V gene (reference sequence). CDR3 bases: TGTGCCAGCAGCTTAGAAGGGGCGCGTGGAAACACCATATATTTT. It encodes CASSLEGARGNTIYF.

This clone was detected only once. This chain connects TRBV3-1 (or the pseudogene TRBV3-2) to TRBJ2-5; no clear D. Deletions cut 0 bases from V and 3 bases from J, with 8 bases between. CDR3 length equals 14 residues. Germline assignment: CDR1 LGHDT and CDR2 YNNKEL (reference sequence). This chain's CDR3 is CASSQDLEKETQYF. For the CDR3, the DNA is TGTGCCAGCAGCCAAGATCTAGAGAAAGAGACCCAGTACTTC.

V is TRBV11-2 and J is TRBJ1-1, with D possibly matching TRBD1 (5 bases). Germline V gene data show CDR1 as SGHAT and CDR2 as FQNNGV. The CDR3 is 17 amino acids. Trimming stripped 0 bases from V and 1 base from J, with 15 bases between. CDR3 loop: CASSLEFGGVGNTEAFF. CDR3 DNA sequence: TGTGCCAGCAGCTTAGAATTCGGGGGAGTCGGGAACACTGAAGCTTTCTTT.

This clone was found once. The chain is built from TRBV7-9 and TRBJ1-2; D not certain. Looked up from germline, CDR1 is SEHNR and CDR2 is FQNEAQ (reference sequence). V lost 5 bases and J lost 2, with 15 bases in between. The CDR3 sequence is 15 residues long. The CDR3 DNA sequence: TGTGCCAGCAGCCTAAAATCTCCGCTGAACTATGGCTACACCTTC. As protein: CASSLKSPLNYGYTF.

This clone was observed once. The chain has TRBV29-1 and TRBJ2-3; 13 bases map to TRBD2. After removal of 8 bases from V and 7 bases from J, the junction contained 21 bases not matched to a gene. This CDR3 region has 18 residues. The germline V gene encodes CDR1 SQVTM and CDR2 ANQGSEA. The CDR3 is CSTRGILAGGPAWYTQYF. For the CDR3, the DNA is TGCAGCACACGAGGGATACTAGCGGGGGGGCCGGCATGGTATACGCAGTATTTT.

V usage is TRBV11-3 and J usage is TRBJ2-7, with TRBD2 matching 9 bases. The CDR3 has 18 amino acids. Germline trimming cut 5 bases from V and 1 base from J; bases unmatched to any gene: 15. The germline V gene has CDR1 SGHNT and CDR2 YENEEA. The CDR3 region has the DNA TGTGCCAGCAGCACAAAGGGAGGGTGGCTAGCGGGATCCTACGAGCAGTACTTC. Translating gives CASSTKGGWLAGSYEQYF.